This T cell receptor (beta chain) came from a study of cytomegalovirus exposure and HLA in healthy donors. Study-wide context: From HLA-typed donors, an early data release held about 92 million unique TCRs.

Looked up from germline, CDR1 is SGHRS and CDR2 is YFSETQ. This CDR3 contains 15 residues. V gave up 4 bases and J gave up 6 bases; unmatched junction bases: 8. Whole-study results and caveats: TCR beta sequences reportedly predicted most subjects' HLA-A and HLA-B alleles accurately. Highly shared variants forming one cluster were likely a sequencing artifact. The authors later linked a missense DCLRE1C variant to TCR beta V- and J-gene trimming.

Of note for this clone: Antigen: not known.

PCR was performed using 60 Vbeta and 13 Jbeta primers. Libraries were prepared by immunoSEQ multiplex PCR; TCRdb keeps only in-frame clonotypes and omits some of them. The table has about 120,000 clones, 65% seen once; the top ten hold over 8.5%. The specimen sequenced was PBMCs. This chain uses TRBV5-1 with TRBJ2-7; the match to TRBD1 covers 12 bases. The receptor comes from a woman between 35 and 50 years old in good health and CMV-seropositive. Here the CDR3 reads CASSLGTGGWVEQYF. In nucleotides, the CDR3 is TGCGCCAGCAGCCTTGGGACAGGGGGCTGGGTCGAGCAGTACTTC.